The TCR beta chain described here comes from a study of monozygotic twins with inflammatory bowel disease. In preparing each TCR library, 3500 ng of total RNA was used. TCRdb re-called the 5' RACE reads and catalogs CDR3 proteins one per entry, DNA excluded. This sample's clone table lists about 210,000 distinct CDR3 sequences. Points on this clonotype: The antigen remains undetermined.

The CDR3 loop spans 15 amino acids. Germline-derived CDR1 and CDR2 are MGHRA and YSYEKL. Regarding the study as a whole: The results supported no single strong signal or clonotype associated with IBD. Repertoire similarity was not found to differ between concordant and discordant twins, possibly from limited power. Healthy co-twins showed greater TCRbeta diversity (inverse Simpson) than IBD patients.

This chain connects TRBV4-1 to TRBJ2-5. This receptor was identified in a human donor with ulcerative colitis or Crohn's disease, or a healthy co-twin of an affected twin (not recorded which). Sequencing was done on a sample of blood. The CDR3 protein is CASSQDGGYQETQYF.